These 17 T cell receptor beta chains were all obtained from the same sample, sequenced in a study of technical replicates of blood from a handful of donors. Generated by immunoSEQ multiplex PCR, the TCRdb table keeps only in-frame clones and is missing some. The top ten clones hold roughly 0.36% of a sample with nearly 95,000 clones, about 96% of them seen once. The specimen was T cells isolated from PBMCs. Receptors originate from a human donor in good health.

The chain is built from TRBV6-1 and TRBJ1-3; D gene unclear. This CDR3 is built from 13 residues. The V end was cut by 7 bases, the J end by 3 bases, with 10 bases between. Germline V gene sequence: CDR1 MNHNS, CDR2 SASEGT. The CDR3 is CASIGSGGNTIYF. The DNA of the CDR3 is TGTGCCAGCATCGGAAGCGGTGGAAACACCATATATTTT.

This rearrangement joins TRBV5-1 to TRBJ2-3, with a tentative D call TRBD2 (5 bases). The CDR3 has 15 amino acids. Germline assignment: CDR1 SGHRS and CDR2 YFSETQ. The ends were cut back, 0 bases at V and 7 bases at J, with 15 bases in the middle. As DNA, the CDR3 is TGCGCCAGCAGCTTGGAACTTTACCCCGGGAATACGCAGTATTTT. Protein: CASSLELYPGNTQYF.

The J gene is TRBJ2-7, the V gene TRBV5-1; weak D call: TRBD2 (5 bases). Germline CDR1 and CDR2: SGHRS and YFSETQ. Trimming removed 7 bases from V and 5 bases from J, with 19 bases in between. The CDR3 has 14 amino acids. This CDR3 reads CASSPEGSFHEQYF. CDR3 coding DNA: TGCGCCAGCTCCCCCGAGGGTAGCTTTCACGAGCAGTACTTC.

The rearrangement links TRBV10-1 to TRBJ1-1; 7 bases map to TRBD1. Germline CDR1 and CDR2: WNHNN and SYGVQD (reference sequence). With V trimmed by 6 bases and J by 4 bases, 2 bases remained unmatched. CDR3 length: 12 amino acids. The CDR3 region has the DNA TGCGCCAGCAGGAGACAGGGCACTGAAGCTTTCTTT. Amino acids: CASRRQGTEAFF.

The gene calls are TRBV29-1 and TRBJ1-4; TRBD1 aligns across 11 bases. There are 14 residues in the CDR3. Trimming cost V 7 bases and J 7 bases; bases outside gene matches: 8. Germline CDR1 is SQVTM and CDR2 is ANQGSEA. The CDR3 loop is CSAIGGQGGEKLFF. The CDR3 coding sequence is TGCAGCGCAATCGGGGGACAGGGGGGTGAAAAACTGTTTTTT.

The V call is TRBV6-5, the J call TRBJ2-7; 8 bases fit TRBD1. Losses at the gene ends were 6 bases for V and 5 bases for J; bases not matched to a gene: 3. This CDR3 comprises 12 residues. Germline V gene sequence: CDR1 MNHEY, CDR2 SVGAGI. DNA for the CDR3: TGTGCCAGCAGCCAGGGGGCACACGAGCAGTACTTC. As protein: CASSQGAHEQYF.

The rearrangement joins TRBV5-1 to TRBJ1-5, with D uncertain. CDR1 SGHRS and CDR2 YFSETQ come from the germline V gene. The V and J ends lost 2 bases and 1 base respectively, with 4 bases between them. This CDR3 is built from 13 residues. CDR3 nucleotide sequence: TGCGCCAGCAGCTTAGAGAGCAATCAGCCCCAGCATTTT. Protein sequence: CASSLESNQPQHF.

This clone was found once. The chain uses TRBV2 and TRBJ2-1; D perhaps matches TRBD1 (6 bases). CDR1 SNHLY and CDR2 FYNNEI come from the germline V gene. Deletions cut 8 bases from V and 4 bases from J, with 15 bases between. The length of the CDR3 is 14 residues. The CDR3 DNA sequence: TGTGCCAGCTCAGCGTGGGACATTTACAATGAGCAGTTCTTC. Amino acid sequence: CASSAWDIYNEQFF.

This chain connects TRBV7-2 to TRBJ2-7, with D hard to call. CDR3 length: 11 residues. Germline V gene sequence: CDR1 SGHTA, CDR2 FQGNSA. Trimming removed 3 bases at V and 3 bases at J, with 3 bases between. The CDR3 region is CASSFFYEQYF. CDR3 bases: TGTGCCAGCAGCTTCTTCTACGAGCAGTACTTC.

This clone was seen once. The chain joins TRBV6-5 to TRBJ2-7; no firm D call. Germline lookup yields CDR1 MNHEY and CDR2 SVGAGI. V gave up 0 bases and J gave up 4 bases, with 7 bases separating them. The CDR3 runs 13 residues. CDR3 loop: CASSYSPLYEQYF. In DNA, the CDR3 is TGTGCCAGCAGTTACTCTCCCCTATACGAGCAGTACTTC.

In nucleotides, the CDR3 is TGTGCCAGCAGCGTAGGACTAGCGGGAGTCGGGCAAGAGACCCAGTACTTC. This codes for CASSVGLAGVGQETQYF. The J gene is TRBJ2-5, the V gene TRBV9, with 12 positions matching TRBD2. The germline V gene has CDR1 SGDLS and CDR2 YYNGEE. The CDR3 covers 17 residues. V lost 0 bases and J lost 2; bases outside the gene matches: 5.

The rearrangement joins TRBV21-1 to TRBJ2-1; the DNA was not used to check the table's D call, TRBD1. TRBV21-1 is classified as a pseudogene. The CDR3 is 19 amino acids. CDR3 coding DNA: TGTGCCAGCAGCAAACTCTTTCTAGATACAGGGTTCTCCTACAATGAGCAGTTCTTC. As protein: CASSKLFLDTGFSYNEQFF.

The chain has TRBV30 and TRBJ2-5; D is undetermined. Trimming removed 0 bases at V and 4 bases at J, with 12 bases between. The CDR3 is 14 residues long. Per germline, CDR1 GTSNPN and CDR2 SVGIG (reference sequence). The CDR3 nucleotides are TGTGCCTGGAGTGTACAGATTTCAAGAGAGACCCAGTACTTC. The encoded protein is CAWSVQISRETQYF.

The chain has TRBV19 and TRBJ2-3; TRBD2 agrees at 9 bases. J gave up 0 bases and V 6 bases, and 10 bases lay outside the gene matches. CDR1 LNHDA and CDR2 SQIVND come from the germline V gene (reference sequence). The CDR3 is 17 residues long. The CDR3 reads CASSLAGWASSTDTQYF. The CDR3 DNA is TGTGCCAGTAGCCTAGCGGGATGGGCGAGTAGCACAGATACGCAGTATTTT.

The rearrangement uses TRBV5-4 and TRBJ2-7; D is possibly TRBD2 (5 bases). The germline V gene encodes CDR1 SGHNT and CDR2 YYREEE (reference sequence). V was pared by 2 bases and J by 0 bases, with 12 bases between. The CDR3 loop spans 15 amino acids. CDR3 sequence (DNA): TGTGCCAGCAGCTTCGGGGTCCACCGCTCCTACGAGCAGTACTTC. It encodes CASSFGVHRSYEQYF.

The V call is TRBV11-2, the J call TRBJ1-4, with D possibly TRBD1 on 6 matching bases. In germline, CDR1 is SGHAT, CDR2 FQNNGV. V gave up 5 bases and J gave up 7 bases, with 8 bases separating them. The CDR3 runs 12 residues. CDR3 nucleotide sequence: TGTGCCAGCAGCCGACAGGCTGAAAAACTGTTTTTT. It translates to CASSRQAEKLFF.

The rearrangement links TRBV10-3 to TRBJ2-1; TRBD2 agrees at 14 bases. CDR1 ENHRY and CDR2 SYGVKD come from the germline V gene. Trimming cost V 10 bases and J 5 bases; bases outside gene matches: 4. CDR3 length: 14 residues. CDR3 sequence (DNA): TGTGCCACCGGGACTAGCGGGAGTGACAATGAGCAGTTCTTC. Translating gives CATGTSGSDNEQFF.